The 16 T cell receptor beta chains below all came from one sample that was sequenced in a study of shared T cell receptors in the human thymus. The repertoire was sequenced with immunoSEQ multiplex PCR; TCRdb's copy has only in-frame clones and lacks some. Of hundreds of thousands of clones detected, around nine tenths appear once; the ten largest clones hold 0.0095% to 0.013%. The sample also formed part of further work on human thymus T cells.

The sample taken for sequencing was thymocytes. All receptors derive from a boy under three years old with a congenital heart defect.

The chain links TRBV11-2 to TRBJ2-5, with D possibly being TRBD2 (6 bases). This CDR3 comprises 17 residues. The germline V and J ends were trimmed by 0 bases and 5 bases, with 19 bases remaining between them. Germline CDR1 and CDR2: SGHAT and FQNNGV. CDR3: CASSLDVNRPREETQYF. For the CDR3, the DNA is TGTGCCAGCAGCTTAGATGTTAACAGGCCACGGGAGGAGACCCAGTACTTC.

The V and J genes are TRBV19 and TRBJ2-5, with 12 bases lining up with TRBD2. V trimming: 8 bases; J trimming: 3 bases; junction bases outside the gene matches: 19. This CDR3 has 19 amino acids. Germline assignment: CDR1 LNHDA and CDR2 SQIVND (reference sequence). CDR3 region: CASQKGRTSGTLKKETQYF. CDR3 sequence (DNA): TGTGCCAGTCAAAAGGGCCGGACTAGCGGGACTCTTAAGAAAGAGACCCAGTACTTC.

The rearrangement uses TRBV11-3 and TRBJ1-3; D may be TRBD1 (5 bases). V lost 5 bases, J lost 0 bases, and 8 bases lay in between. This CDR3 is 14 amino acids long. From germline, CDR1 is SGHNT and CDR2 YENEEA. CDR3 DNA: TGTGCCAGCAGCACCGACAGCTCTGGAAACACCATATATTTT. It specifies CASSTDSSGNTIYF.

The rearrangement uses TRBV27 and TRBJ2-3, with D unclear. Trimming took 7 bases from V and 2 from J, leaving 16 bases between them. Germline values: CDR1 MNHEY, CDR2 SMNVEV (reference sequence). The CDR3 is 15 amino acids. CDR3 loop: CASTLGGGDTDTQYF. For the CDR3, the DNA is TGTGCCAGCACCCTCGGTGGCGGAGACACAGATACGCAGTATTTT.

CDR3 protein: CASSPLEGEGTDTQYF. Here the CDR3 DNA reads TGTGCCAGCAGCCCCCTCGAGGGAGAAGGCACAGATACGCAGTATTTT. The chain carries TRBV7-2 and TRBJ2-3; a possible D gene is TRBD2 (5 bases). Trimming stripped 5 bases from V and 1 base from J, with 16 bases between. CDR1 is SGHTA, CDR2 FQGNSA, per germline. The CDR3 has 16 amino acids.

This clone has just one count. V and J are TRBV5-1 and TRBJ2-7; 16 bases are a match to TRBD2. Germline CDR1 SGHRS, CDR2 YFSETQ. V shed 1 base, J shed 3 bases, and the junction held 13 bases outside the gene matches. This CDR3 is 20 amino acids long. This CDR3 is CASSLKGLAGGPGVRYEQYF. Here the CDR3 DNA reads TGCGCCAGCAGCTTGAAGGGACTAGCGGGAGGGCCGGGGGTGCGCTACGAGCAGTACTTC.

This clone showed up just a few times. The chain uses TRBV25-1 and TRBJ1-2, with 9 bases identical to TRBD1. Germline CDR1 is MGHDK and CDR2 is SYGVNS. Trimming took 1 base from V and 2 from J; bases not matched to a gene: 2. The CDR3 is 15 residues long. The CDR3 here is CASSEFGTGNYGYTF. CDR3 DNA: TGTGCCAGCAGTGAATTCGGGACAGGGAACTATGGCTACACCTTC.

This chain joins TRBV7-9 and TRBJ2-6; D unclear. The CDR3 loop spans 18 amino acids. Deletions cut 2 bases from V and 0 bases from J, with 14 bases between. CDR1 is SEHNR, CDR2 FQNEAQ, per germline (reference sequence). DNA for the CDR3: TGTGCCAGCAGCTTAAGAGTGGCGGAAAGCTCTGGGGCCAACGTCCTGACTTTC. Its translation: CASSLRVAESSGANVLTF.

The chain has TRBV4-1 and TRBJ2-3; TRBD1 matches 7 bases. This CDR3 spans 14 amino acids. The V and J ends lost 0 bases and 5 bases, in that order; junction bases with no gene match: 2. Germline assignment: CDR1 MGHRA and CDR2 YSYEKL. The chain's CDR3 is CASSQEGQIDTQYF. As DNA, the CDR3 is TGCGCCAGCAGCCAAGAGGGACAGATAGATACGCAGTATTTT.

This chain connects TRBV7-9 to TRBJ1-3, with TRBD1 matching 7 bases. CDR1 and CDR2 (germline): SEHNR, FQNEAQ (reference sequence). The CDR3 is 17 residues long. Losses at the gene ends were 1 base for V and 0 bases for J; bases not matched to a gene: 6. The CDR3 sequence is CASSLEEGAGSGNTIYF. As DNA, the CDR3 is TGTGCCAGCAGCTTAGAAGAGGGGGCCGGCTCTGGAAACACCATATATTTT.

The chain couples TRBV11-3 to TRBJ1-2; 9 bases match TRBD1. The CDR3 extends over 13 amino acids. Looked up from germline, CDR1 is SGHNT and CDR2 is YENEEA. Losses at the gene ends were 5 bases for V and 8 bases for J; bases not matched to a gene: 6. CDR3 coding DNA: TGTGCCAGCAGCATCGGGACAGGGAGCGGCTACACCTTC. It is translated as CASSIGTGSGYTF. Based on the CDR3 plus reference TRBV11-3 and TRBJ1-2, the full variable domain is EAGVVQSPRYKIIEKKQPVAFWCNPISGHNTLYWYLQNLGQGPELLIRYENEEAVDDSQLPKDRFSAERLKGVDSTLKIQPAELGDSAVYLCASSIGTGSGYTFGSGTRLTVV.

This clone was observed a handful of times. The chain joins TRBV27 to TRBJ2-6, with TRBD1 matching 8 bases. Germline CDR1 MNHEY, CDR2 SMNVEV (reference sequence). The length of the CDR3 is 22 residues. J gave up 0 bases and V 2 bases, and 18 bases lay outside the gene matches. The CDR3 DNA sequence: TGTGCCAGCAGTTTAAGTTGGGGGGCGGACAGGGTTAAAAACTCTGGGGCCAACGTCCTGACTTTC. Translated, it gives CASSLSWGADRVKNSGANVLTF.

V and J are TRBV4-1 and TRBJ2-7; TRBD2 is a possible D gene (9 bases). V was shortened by 0 bases and J by 4 bases, with 22 bases between the two germline ends. The CDR3 covers 18 residues. CDR1 MGHRA and CDR2 YSYEKL come from the germline V gene. The CDR3 DNA follows: TGCGCCAGCAGCCAAGATCCTCCTAGCGGGACAGGATTTTACGAGCAGTACTTC. Protein sequence: CASSQDPPSGTGFYEQYF.

The chain carries TRBV29-1 and TRBJ1-1; 7 nucleotides agree with TRBD1. The CDR3 contains 14 residues. J was trimmed by 4 bases and V by 6 bases; bases with no gene match: 11. The germline CDR1 and CDR2 sequences are SQVTM and ANQGSEA. The CDR3 here is CSVQLPTGRTEAFF. The DNA for the CDR3 is TGCAGCGTCCAACTTCCGACAGGGCGCACTGAAGCTTTCTTT. The whole variable domain, remainder taken from reference TRBV29-1 and TRBJ1-1, is SAVISQKPSRDICQRGTSLTIQCQVDSQVTMMFWYRQQPGQSLTLIATANQGSEATYESGFVIDKFPISRPNLTFSTLTVSNMSPEDSSIYLCSVQLPTGRTEAFFGQGTRLTVV.

The chain uses TRBV5-6 and TRBJ2-5; D remains unclear. The DNA matches TRBJ2-7 better at its end, which makes the J call doubtful. CDR1 and CDR2 from the germline V gene are SGHDT and YYEEEE. This CDR3 contains 14 residues. DNA for the CDR3: TGTGCCAGCAGCTCAACTACCATCCCTTACGAGCAGTACTTC. Residues: CASSSTTIPYEQYF.

The chain couples TRBV2 to TRBJ1-1; D unresolved. The V end was cut by 9 bases, the J end by 5 bases, with 16 bases between. This CDR3 contains 13 residues. The germline V gene encodes CDR1 SNHLY and CDR2 FYNNEI. DNA for the CDR3: TGTGCCAGAGCCGAGAGGGCGGCGACTGAAGCTTTCTTT. Residues: CARAERAATEAFF. Complete variable domain (other parts from reference TRBV2 and TRBJ1-1): EPEVTQTPSHQVTQMGQEVILRCVPISNHLYFYWYRQILGQKVEFLVSFYNNEISEKSEIFDDQFSVERPDGSNFTLKIRSTKLEDSAMYFCARAERAATEAFFGQGTRLTVV.